The clone carrying this TCR beta chain appeared once. What it binds is unknown. The sample belongs to a study of cytomegalovirus exposure and HLA in healthy donors. Study-wide context: In an earlier analysis, around 100 million unique TCR beta sequences were found from approximately 170 million T cells.

The PCR made use of 60 Vbeta and 13 Jbeta primers. Using immunoSEQ multiplex PCR, the repertoire was profiled, and TCRdb retains in-frame clones only, with some absent. Among about 120,000 clones listed, around 77% were seen once. Findings of the study overall: Several top significant clusters appeared, in a later analysis, to be linked to common viral pathogens. The HLA-A and HLA-B alleles of most subjects were reportedly predicted accurately from TCR beta sequences.

V was pared by 0 bases and J by 5 bases, with 6 bases between. Germline assignment: CDR1 SGHDT and CDR2 YYEEEE. CDR3 size: 13 residues. The specimen was PBMCs. The chain is built from TRBV5-6 and TRBJ2-1; D remains ambiguous. This TCR was sampled from a man between 18 and 29 years old in good health and CMV-seropositive. Here the CDR3 DNA reads TGTGCCAGCAGCTTGGCGAGCCACAATGAGCAGTTCTTC. Its translation: CASSLASHNEQFF.